The following is a T cell receptor beta chain sequence with its context. Antigen: not known. This entry is derived from a study of long-term antiretroviral therapy in people with HIV. Study-wide findings and caveats: CDR3 lengths in HIV samples spanned a narrower range than controls.

The authors ran the immunoSEQ assay, v3.0, at survey level. Some clones are missing from TCRdb's copy, which holds only in-frame ones; the method was immunoSEQ multiplex PCR. Here the sample spans 35,000 or so clones, approximately 94% being singletons. The study drew at least one pre-ART and at least two post-ART PBMC samples from every donor. People in the study who had HIV all got their treatment in the United States. Trimming pared 0 bases from V and 4 bases from J, leaving 10 bases between. CDR1 MNHNY and CDR2 SVGAGI come from the germline V gene (reference sequence). This CDR3 is built from 15 residues.

The V gene is TRBV6-6, the J gene TRBJ1-3, with D perhaps matching TRBD1 (5 bases). The starting material was unsorted PBMCs, obtained 4.1 years after starting antiretroviral therapy. The receptor was derived from a woman between 45 and 60 years old with HIV. The chain's CDR3 is CASSYSAGLGNTIYF. The CDR3 DNA sequence: TGTGCCAGCAGTTACTCGGCAGGGCTAGGAAACACCATATATTTT.